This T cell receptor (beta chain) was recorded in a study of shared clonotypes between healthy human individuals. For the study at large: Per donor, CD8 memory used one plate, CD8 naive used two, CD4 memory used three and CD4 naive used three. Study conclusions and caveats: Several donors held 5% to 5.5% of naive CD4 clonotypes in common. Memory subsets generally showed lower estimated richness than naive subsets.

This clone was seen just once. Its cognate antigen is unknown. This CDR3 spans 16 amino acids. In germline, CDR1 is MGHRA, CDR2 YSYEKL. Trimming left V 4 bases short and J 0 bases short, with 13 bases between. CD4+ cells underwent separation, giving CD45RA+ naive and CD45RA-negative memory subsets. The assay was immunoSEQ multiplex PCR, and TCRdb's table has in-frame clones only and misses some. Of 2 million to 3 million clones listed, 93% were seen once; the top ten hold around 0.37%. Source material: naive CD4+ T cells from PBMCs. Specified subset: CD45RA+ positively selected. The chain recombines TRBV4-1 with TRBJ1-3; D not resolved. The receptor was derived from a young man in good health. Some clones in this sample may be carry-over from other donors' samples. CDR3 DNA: TGCGCCAGCAGCCTCGCCCCCGCAGTCTCTGGAAACACCATATATTTT. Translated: CASSLAPAVSGNTIYF.